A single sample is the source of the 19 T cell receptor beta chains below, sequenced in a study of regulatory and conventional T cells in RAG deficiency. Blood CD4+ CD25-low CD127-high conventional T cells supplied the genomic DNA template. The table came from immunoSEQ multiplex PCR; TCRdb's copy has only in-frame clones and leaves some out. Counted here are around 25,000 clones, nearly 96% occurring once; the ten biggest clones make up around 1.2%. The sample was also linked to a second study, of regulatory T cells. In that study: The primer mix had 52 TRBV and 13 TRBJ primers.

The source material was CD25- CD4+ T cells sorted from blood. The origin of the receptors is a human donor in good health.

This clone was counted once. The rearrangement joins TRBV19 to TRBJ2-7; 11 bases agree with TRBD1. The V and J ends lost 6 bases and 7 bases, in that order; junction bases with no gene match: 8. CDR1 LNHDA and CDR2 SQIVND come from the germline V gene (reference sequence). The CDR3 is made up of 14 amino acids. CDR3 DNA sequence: TGTGCCAGTAGGGGACAGGGGGAGCGGAGAGAGCAGTACTTC. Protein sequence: CASRGQGERREQYF.

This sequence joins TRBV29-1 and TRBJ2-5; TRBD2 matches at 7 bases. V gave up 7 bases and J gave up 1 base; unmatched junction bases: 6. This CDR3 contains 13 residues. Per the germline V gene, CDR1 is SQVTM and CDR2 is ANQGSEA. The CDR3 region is CSAGGGVQETQYF. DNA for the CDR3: TGCAGCGCGGGCGGGGGAGTCCAAGAGACCCAGTACTTC.

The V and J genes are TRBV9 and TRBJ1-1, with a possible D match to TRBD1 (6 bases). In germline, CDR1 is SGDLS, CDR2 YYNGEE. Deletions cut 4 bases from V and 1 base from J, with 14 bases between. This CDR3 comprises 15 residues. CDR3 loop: CASSSQTGANTEAFF. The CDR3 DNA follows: TGTGCCAGCAGCTCTCAGACAGGAGCGAACACTGAAGCTTTCTTT.

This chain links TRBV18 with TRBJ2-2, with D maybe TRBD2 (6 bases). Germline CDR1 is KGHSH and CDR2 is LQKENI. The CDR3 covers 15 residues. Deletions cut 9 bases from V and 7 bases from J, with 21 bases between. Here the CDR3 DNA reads TGTGCCAGTGATACTATGGGACTCCCGGGCGGGGAGCTGTTTTTT. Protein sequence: CASDTMGLPGGELFF. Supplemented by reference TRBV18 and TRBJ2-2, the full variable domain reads NAGVMQNPRHLVRRRGQEARLRCSPMKGHSHVYWYRQLPEEGLKFMVYLQKENIIDESGMPKERFSAEFPKEGPSILRIQQVVRGDSAAYFCASDTMGLPGGELFFGEGSRLTVL.

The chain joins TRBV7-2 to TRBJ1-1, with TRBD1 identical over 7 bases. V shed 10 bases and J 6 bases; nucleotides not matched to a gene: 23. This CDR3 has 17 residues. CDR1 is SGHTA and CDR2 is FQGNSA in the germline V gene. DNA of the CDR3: TGTGCCACTACATCAAATCCGGGACAGTCAGGGTATCCTGAAGCTTTCTTT. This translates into CATTSNPGQSGYPEAFF. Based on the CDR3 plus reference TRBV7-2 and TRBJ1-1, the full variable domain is GAGVSQSPSNKVTEKGKDVELRCDPISGHTALYWYRQSLGQGLEFLIYFQGNSAPDKSGLPSDRFSAERTGGSVSTLTIQRTQQEDSAVYLCATTSNPGQSGYPEAFFGQGTRLTVV.

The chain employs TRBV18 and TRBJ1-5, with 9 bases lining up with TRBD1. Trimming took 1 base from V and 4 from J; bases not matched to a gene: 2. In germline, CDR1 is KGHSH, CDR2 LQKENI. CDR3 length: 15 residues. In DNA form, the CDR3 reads TGTGCCAGCTCACCACGAGGACAGGGGAATCAGCCCCAGCATTTT. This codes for CASSPRGQGNQPQHF.

The CDR3 region is CAGEGEKLFF. The CDR3 region has the DNA TGTGCTGGGGAGGGTGAAAAACTGTTTTTT. V gene TRBV7-2 combines with J gene TRBJ1-4, with unresolved D. Looked up from germline, CDR1 is SGHTA and CDR2 is FQGNSA. This CDR3 comprises 10 residues.

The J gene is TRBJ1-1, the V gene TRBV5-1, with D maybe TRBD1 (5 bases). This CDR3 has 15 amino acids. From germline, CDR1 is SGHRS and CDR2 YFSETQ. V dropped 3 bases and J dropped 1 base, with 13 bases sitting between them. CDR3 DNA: TGCGCCAGCAGCTCCCCGGACATGGCGAACACTGAAGCTTTCTTT. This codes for CASSSPDMANTEAFF.

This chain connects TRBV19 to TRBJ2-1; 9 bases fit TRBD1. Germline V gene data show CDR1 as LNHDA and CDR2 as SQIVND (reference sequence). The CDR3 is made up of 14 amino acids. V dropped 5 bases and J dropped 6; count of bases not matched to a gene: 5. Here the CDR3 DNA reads TGTGCCAGTAGTGCATGGGACAGGGCCAATGAGCAGTTCTTC. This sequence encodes CASSAWDRANEQFF. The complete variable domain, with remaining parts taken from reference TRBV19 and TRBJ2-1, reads DGGITQSPKYLFRKEGQNVTLSCEQNLNHDAMYWYRQDPGQGLRLIYYSQIVNDFQKGDIAEGYSVSREKKESFPLTVTSAQKNPTAFYLCASSAWDRANEQFFGPGTRLTVL.

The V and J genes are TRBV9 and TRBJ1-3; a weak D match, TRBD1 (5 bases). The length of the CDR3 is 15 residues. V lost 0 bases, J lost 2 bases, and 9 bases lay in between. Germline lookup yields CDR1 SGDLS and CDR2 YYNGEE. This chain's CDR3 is CASSVEAGTGNTIYF. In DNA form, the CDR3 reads TGTGCCAGCAGCGTAGAGGCAGGGACTGGAAACACCATATATTTT.

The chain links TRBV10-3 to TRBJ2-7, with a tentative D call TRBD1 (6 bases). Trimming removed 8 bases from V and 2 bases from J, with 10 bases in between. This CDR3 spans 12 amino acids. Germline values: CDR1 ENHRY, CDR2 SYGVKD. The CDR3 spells CAIGAGAYEQYF. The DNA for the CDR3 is TGTGCCATCGGTGCAGGGGCCTACGAGCAGTACTTC.

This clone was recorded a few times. The CDR3 DNA reads as TGTGCCAGCAGTCACGGACAGGGCGGTCGGAACACCATATATTTT. Translated: CASSHGQGGRNTIYF. The chain joins TRBV6-6 to TRBJ1-3; 8 bases match TRBD1. Germline CDR1 reads MNHNY; CDR2 reads SVGAGI (reference sequence). V was pared by 5 bases and J by 7 bases, with 10 bases of the junction left unmatched. The CDR3 is made up of 15 amino acids.

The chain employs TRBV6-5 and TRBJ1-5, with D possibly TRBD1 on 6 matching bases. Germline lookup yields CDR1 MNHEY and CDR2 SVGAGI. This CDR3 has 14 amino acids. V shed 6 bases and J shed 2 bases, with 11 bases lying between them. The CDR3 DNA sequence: TGTGCCAGCAGCCCTCACAGGGGCAATCAGCCCCAGCATTTT. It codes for CASSPHRGNQPQHF.

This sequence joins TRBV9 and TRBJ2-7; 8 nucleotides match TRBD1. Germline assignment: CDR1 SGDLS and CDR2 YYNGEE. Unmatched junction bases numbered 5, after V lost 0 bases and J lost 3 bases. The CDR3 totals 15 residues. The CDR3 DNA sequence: TGTGCCAGCAGCGTAGGGACAGGGAGAAACTACGAGCAGTACTTC. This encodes CASSVGTGRNYEQYF.

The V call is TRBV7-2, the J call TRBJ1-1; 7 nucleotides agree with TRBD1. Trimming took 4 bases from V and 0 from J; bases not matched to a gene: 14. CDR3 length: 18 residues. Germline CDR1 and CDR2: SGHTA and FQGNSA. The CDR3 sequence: CASSSRGRGQLMNTEAFF. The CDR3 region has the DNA TGTGCCAGCAGCTCCCGGGGGCGGGGACAGCTCATGAACACTGAAGCTTTCTTT.

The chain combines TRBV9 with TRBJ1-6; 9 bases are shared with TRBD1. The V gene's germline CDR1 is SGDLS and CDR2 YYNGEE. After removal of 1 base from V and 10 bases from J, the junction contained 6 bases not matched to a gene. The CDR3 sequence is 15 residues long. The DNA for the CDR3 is TGTGCCAGCAGCGTACCGGGACAGGGCTGGTCACCCCTCCACTTT. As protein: CASSVPGQGWSPLHF.

The CDR3 DNA reads as TGTGCCAGCAGCTTCGGGACAGGGATTGAAACAGATACGCAGTATTTT. Translation: CASSFGTGIETDTQYF. The chain couples TRBV5-6 to TRBJ2-3, with 9 bases lining up with TRBD1. CDR3 length equals 16 residues. J gave up 3 bases and V 2 bases, and 7 bases lay outside the gene matches. Germline V CDR1 and CDR2: SGHDT, YYEEEE.

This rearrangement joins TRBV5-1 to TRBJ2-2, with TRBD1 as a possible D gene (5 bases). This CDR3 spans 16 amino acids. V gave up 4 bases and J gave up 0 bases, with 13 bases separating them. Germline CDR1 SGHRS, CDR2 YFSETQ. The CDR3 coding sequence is TGCGCCAGCAGCCCCGGCAGGGCCTCGAACACCGGGGAGCTGTTTTTT. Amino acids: CASSPGRASNTGELFF. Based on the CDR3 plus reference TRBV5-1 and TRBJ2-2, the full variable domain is KAGVTQTPRYLIKTRGQQVTLSCSPISGHRSVSWYQQTPGQGLQFLFEYFSETQRNKGNFPGRFSGRQFSNSRSEMNVSTLELGDSALYLCASSPGRASNTGELFFGEGSRLTVL.

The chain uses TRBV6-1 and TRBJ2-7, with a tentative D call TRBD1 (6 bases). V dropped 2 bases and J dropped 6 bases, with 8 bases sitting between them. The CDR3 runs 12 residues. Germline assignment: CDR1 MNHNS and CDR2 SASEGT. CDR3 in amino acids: CASSEQGTEQYF. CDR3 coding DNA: TGTGCCAGCAGTGAACAGGGGACCGAGCAGTACTTC.